The 26 T cell receptor beta chains presented below share a single source sample, sequenced in a study of blood T cell repertoires in COVID-19. Repertoires were generated with immunoSEQ multiplex PCR, while TCRdb's copy carries only in-frame clones and drops some. The table lists about 200,000 clones, about four fifths of them singletons. Specimen: peripheral blood. The receptors shown here come from a woman in her 70s with active or convalescent COVID-19.

The chain uses TRBV19 and TRBJ2-5; the match to TRBD2 covers 11 bases. V lost 3 bases to trimming and J lost 4 bases; unmatched junction nucleotides: 7. CDR1 and CDR2 (germline): LNHDA, SQIVND (reference sequence). The CDR3 covers 16 residues. The CDR3 region is CASSIAPGTSGETQYF. In DNA, the CDR3 is TGTGCCAGTAGTATCGCACCCGGGACTAGCGGAGAGACCCAGTACTTC.

The chain combines TRBV6-2 or TRBV6-3 with TRBJ1-2, with a weak D call TRBD1 (5 bases). The V and J ends lost 6 bases and 2 bases respectively, with 19 bases between them. Germline V gene data show CDR1 as MNHEY and CDR2 as SVGEGT. The CDR3 consists of 16 residues. The CDR3 DNA sequence: TGTGCCAGCAGCCAAAACTACCAGACAGAGAACTATGGCTACACCTTC. It yields the protein CASSQNYQTENYGYTF.

The V and J genes are TRBV4-1 and TRBJ2-1; D is unresolved. The CDR3 has 15 amino acids. CDR1 and CDR2 (germline): MGHRA, YSYEKL. The V gene lost 0 bases and the J gene lost 1 base, with 7 bases spanning the gap. As DNA, the CDR3 is TGCGCCAGCAGCCAAGATCCGGGTTCCTACAATGAGCAGTTCTTC. It yields the protein CASSQDPGSYNEQFF.

This clone was recorded only once. The rearrangement uses TRBV28 and TRBJ2-3, with 8 positions matching TRBD2. The CDR3 consists of 16 residues. J gave up 0 bases and V 4 bases, and 6 bases lay outside the gene matches. Germline V gives CDR1 MDHEN, CDR2 SYDVKM. The CDR3 coding sequence is TGTGCCAGCAGTTCTCCCCCGGGAGGGAGCACAGATACGCAGTATTTT. It yields the protein CASSSPPGGSTDTQYF.

The V call is TRBV3-1 (or the pseudogene TRBV3-2), the J call TRBJ1-4, with D perhaps TRBD1 (6 bases). The CDR3 loop spans 14 amino acids. The germline V and J ends were trimmed by 4 bases and 7 bases, with 13 bases remaining between them. Germline V gene sequence: CDR1 LGHDT, CDR2 YNNKEL (reference sequence). CDR3 protein: CASSRGGASEKLFF. In nucleotides, the CDR3 is TGTGCCAGCAGCCGGGGGGGGGCCAGTGAAAAACTGTTTTTT.

The chain joins TRBV5-1 to TRBJ2-2; D not resolved. This CDR3 region has 14 residues. V lost 0 bases and J lost 3, with 6 bases in between. From germline, CDR1 is SGHRS and CDR2 YFSETQ. The CDR3 DNA is TGCGCCAGCAGCTTGGCCGCGGACACCGGGGAGCTGTTTTTT. Translating gives CASSLAADTGELFF.

This clone has ten or more counts. The sample has other DNA sequences that encode this CDR3 too. This rearrangement joins TRBV6-1 to TRBJ1-1, with 9 bases lining up with TRBD1. J lost 3 bases, V lost 2 bases, and 4 bases had no gene match. The CDR3 contains 15 residues. The germline V gene has CDR1 MNHNS and CDR2 SASEGT. DNA of the CDR3: TGTGCCAGCAGTGAACTCGGACAGGGGTACACTGAAGCTTTCTTT. The encoded protein is CASSELGQGYTEAFF.

The CDR3 DNA follows: TGCGCCAGCAGCGTTGGGACTAGCGGGACCATAGGGGAGCAGTTCTTC. As protein: CASSVGTSGTIGEQFF. V usage is TRBV5-1 and J usage is TRBJ2-1, with 13 bases lining up with TRBD2. With V trimmed by 4 bases and J by 10 bases, 11 bases remained unmatched. Germline CDR1 is SGHRS and CDR2 is YFSETQ. The CDR3 sequence is 16 residues long.

Only a few counts were recorded for this clone. The rearrangement links TRBV27 to TRBJ1-4; D gene uncertain. Trimming left V 5 bases short and J 1 base short, with 11 bases between. The CDR3 runs to 15 residues. Germline V gene sequence: CDR1 MNHEY, CDR2 SMNVEV (reference sequence). This CDR3 reads CASSPVGVTNEKLFF. The DNA for the CDR3 is TGTGCCAGCAGTCCCGTAGGAGTAACTAATGAAAAACTGTTTTTT.

This clone was picked up a small number of times. This chain connects TRBV5-8 to TRBJ1-4, with a weak D call TRBD1 (6 bases). V lost 4 bases to trimming and J lost 4 bases, with 17 bases between them. This CDR3 region has 16 residues. Germline CDR1 is SGHTS and CDR2 is YDEGEE. The CDR3 sequence: CASSTGQPFNNEKLFF. The CDR3 DNA reads as TGTGCCAGCAGCACCGGACAGCCCTTCAATAATGAAAAACTGTTTTTT.

The V gene is TRBV18, the J gene TRBJ1-2; 8 nucleotides line up with TRBD1. Losses at the gene ends were 3 bases for V and 7 bases for J; bases not matched to a gene: 7. CDR1 KGHSH and CDR2 LQKENI come from the germline V gene. This CDR3 contains 14 residues. The CDR3, as DNA: TGTGCCAGCTCACCCGGACAGGGTTCGGTTGGCTACACCTTC. Protein: CASSPGQGSVGYTF.

The rearrangement uses TRBV6-5 and TRBJ2-5, with D perhaps matching TRBD2 (5 bases). The V gene's germline CDR1 is MNHEY and CDR2 SVGAGI. CDR3 length equals 14 residues. V was pared by 0 bases and J by 3 bases, with 8 bases between. This CDR3 reads CASSYSRAEETQYF. CDR3 DNA sequence: TGTGCCAGCAGTTACTCGAGGGCAGAAGAGACCCAGTACTTC.

The CDR3 is CATSPGPGSSVGELFF. CDR3 bases: TGTGCCACCAGTCCCGGCCCCGGGTCCTCGGTCGGGGAGCTGTTTTTT. V usage is TRBV24-1 and J usage is TRBJ2-2; the D is unclear. The CDR3 runs to 16 residues. Germline V gives CDR1 KGHDR, CDR2 SFDVKD. Trimming stripped 6 bases from V and 7 bases from J, with 20 bases between.

As concerns this clone: The sample carries other DNA sequences with the same CDR3. The V gene is TRBV5-1, the J gene TRBJ2-1, with TRBD2 identical over 8 bases. The CDR3 sequence is 15 residues long. V shed 4 bases and J 3 bases; nucleotides not matched to a gene: 6. CDR1 and CDR2 (germline): SGHRS, YFSETQ. DNA for the CDR3: TGCGCCAGCAGCGTAACCGGGACTAGCTACAATGAGCAGTTCTTC. Amino acids: CASSVTGTSYNEQFF.

This clone was seen more than once but under ten times. The chain carries TRBV6-1 and TRBJ2-2; D unresolved. The germline CDR1 and CDR2 sequences are MNHNS and SASEGT. V shed 3 bases and J shed 3 bases, with 5 bases lying between them. This CDR3 is built from 13 residues. The CDR3 here is CASSDTDTGELFF. CDR3 in DNA: TGTGCCAGCAGTGACACGGACACCGGGGAGCTGTTTTTT.

This clone turned up a few times. V is TRBV28 and J is TRBJ2-2; possible D gene TRBD1, 5 bases. The CDR3 is made up of 15 amino acids. V was shortened by 3 bases and J by 4 bases, with 12 bases between the two germline ends. From germline, CDR1 is MDHEN and CDR2 SYDVKM. The chain's CDR3 is CASSFRRGGTGELFF. The CDR3 bases are TGTGCCAGCAGTTTCCGAAGGGGCGGCACCGGGGAGCTGTTTTTT.

The V call is TRBV19, the J call TRBJ2-2, with D maybe TRBD2 (7 bases). This CDR3 region has 15 residues. Germline V gene sequence: CDR1 LNHDA, CDR2 SQIVND (reference sequence). With 5 bases removed from V and 6 bases from J, the gap between germline ends came to 16 bases. The CDR3 protein is CASSEGGLDPGELFF. The CDR3 DNA is TGTGCCAGTAGTGAGGGGGGGTTGGATCCCGGGGAGCTGTTTTTT.

The chain joins TRBV6-6 to TRBJ2-3; 10 bases fit TRBD1. This CDR3 contains 14 residues. V trimming: 6 bases; J trimming: 3 bases; junction bases outside the gene matches: 3. Germline lookup yields CDR1 MNHNY and CDR2 SVGAGI (reference sequence). CDR3 in DNA: TGTGCCAGCAGCCGACAGGGGGCAACAGATACGCAGTATTTT. This sequence encodes CASSRQGATDTQYF.

The chain uses TRBV2 and TRBJ2-6; D is ambiguous. Per the germline V gene, CDR1 is SNHLY and CDR2 is FYNNEI. The V and J ends lost 9 bases and 2 bases respectively, with 8 bases between them. The CDR3 has 13 amino acids. CDR3 sequence (DNA): TGTGCCAGTGACAAGACTGGGGCCAACGTCCTGACTTTC. As protein: CASDKTGANVLTF. Variable domain in full (rest from reference TRBV2 and TRBJ2-6): EPEVTQTPSHQVTQMGQEVILRCVPISNHLYFYWYRQILGQKVEFLVSFYNNEISEKSEIFDDQFSVERPDGSNFTLKIRSTKLEDSAMYFCASDKTGANVLTFGAGSRLTVL.

This clone has a single count. The chain employs TRBV10-1 and TRBJ1-2; 7 bases align to TRBD1. The CDR3 has 17 amino acids. The V segment lost 7 bases and the J segment 5 bases; nucleotides outside the gene matches: 19. Germline CDR1 reads WNHNN; CDR2 reads SYGVQD (reference sequence). CDR3 sequence reads: CASITQGTEDVPYGYTF. The CDR3 DNA sequence: TGCGCCAGCATTACCCAGGGGACAGAGGATGTCCCTTATGGCTACACCTTC.

In this sample, this clone turned up once. The chain employs TRBV11-3 and TRBJ1-6; tentative D call: TRBD1 (6 bases). The V gene's germline CDR1 is SGHNT and CDR2 YENEEA. This CDR3 comprises 13 residues. V was pared by 4 bases and J by 7 bases, with 8 bases between. This CDR3 reads CASSYTGNSPLHF. For the CDR3, the DNA is TGTGCCAGCAGCTATACAGGGAATTCACCCCTCCACTTT.

J is TRBJ1-2 and V is TRBV4-1; D is possibly TRBD1 (6 bases). Trimming took off 1 base at V and 7 bases at J, with 16 bases between the two ends. Germline V CDR1 and CDR2: MGHRA, YSYEKL. The CDR3 totals 15 residues. This chain's CDR3 is CASSQGKQGFGGYTF. CDR3 sequence (DNA): TGCGCCAGCAGCCAAGGTAAACAGGGATTTGGTGGCTACACCTTC.

This chain connects TRBV19 to TRBJ1-5; no reliable D call. Trimming took 4 bases from V and 4 from J, leaving 11 bases between them. Germline loops: CDR1 LNHDA, CDR2 SQIVND (reference sequence). CDR3 length equals 14 residues. The CDR3 protein is CASSRGGGNQPQHF. CDR3 nucleotide sequence: TGTGCCAGTAGTAGGGGAGGAGGGAATCAGCCCCAGCATTTT.

The chain has TRBV19 and TRBJ2-6, with TRBD2 matching 12 bases. The J segment lost 1 base and the V segment lost 4 bases, leaving 2 bases of the junction unmatched. Germline V gene sequence: CDR1 LNHDA, CDR2 SQIVND (reference sequence). CDR3 size: 17 residues. In DNA, the CDR3 is TGTGCCAGTAGTACCGGGACTAGCGGGTCTGGGGCCAACGTCCTGACTTTC. Translating it yields CASSTGTSGSGANVLTF.

This sequence joins TRBV6-1 and TRBJ2-2; the match to TRBD1 covers 7 bases. V shed 2 bases and J 5 bases; nucleotides not matched to a gene: 11. CDR3 length: 17 amino acids. CDR1 MNHNS and CDR2 SASEGT come from the germline V gene. CDR3 bases: TGTGCCAGCAGTGAAAGCAGAATAGGGGGCGATACCGGGGAGCTGTTTTTT. Its protein product is CASSESRIGGDTGELFF.

This clone has a single count. This chain joins TRBV4-1 and TRBJ1-2, with D hard to call. The germline CDR1 and CDR2 sequences are MGHRA and YSYEKL. The CDR3 length is 14 residues. Between the trimmed V and J ends, which lost 1 base and 0 bases, there was a span of 6 bases. Written as DNA, the CDR3 is TGCGCCAGCAGCCAAGCAGCGGCTAACTATGGCTACACCTTC. The encoded protein is CASSQAAANYGYTF.